Listed below are T cell receptor beta chains from one sample, sequenced in a study of human T cells and chemical hapten exposure. TCRdb analysed the RACE reads with MiXCR anew, one entry per CDR3 protein. The sample holds about 120,000 distinct CDR3 sequences; roughly 12% are singletons and the top ten take over 1.1%. Sequenced material: whole blood, taken in connection with sensitization to the hapten diphenylcyclopropenone (DPC). The origin of the receptors is a woman aged 45 to 65 with alopecia areata. Some clones in this sample may be carry-over from other donors' samples. Each CDR3 is given with its conserved first and last residue. A D gene is named only where the DNA matches it firmly. Where a row states a size, it is once, few, many or the class of an expanded clone; other rows omit it.

j_call	clone_size	d_call	v_call	cdr3_aa	cdr3_nt
TRBJ1-1	few	TRBD1	TRBV4-1	CASSQAGGPRKTEAFF	TGCGCCAGCAGCCAAGCAGGGGGCCCACGGAAGACTGAAGCTTTCTTT
TRBJ2-3	NA	TRBD2	TRBV5-4	CASSRLAATPDTQYF	TGTGCCAGCAGCCGACTAGCGGCGACGCCAGATACGCAGTATTTT
TRBJ1-4	few	NA	TRBV20-1	CSVRDRGHGEKLFF	TGCAGTGTTAGAGACCGGGGGCATGGTGAAAAACTGTTTTTT
TRBJ2-1	NA	NA	TRBV5-6	CASSSDILLGNEQFF	TGTGCCAGCAGCTCCGATATATTACTAGGTAATGAGCAGTTCTTC
TRBJ1-4	NA	NA	TRBV4-1	CASSQPRSDGEKLFF	TGCGCCAGCAGCCAACCGAGGTCGGATGGTGAAAAACTGTTTTTT
TRBJ2-1	NA	NA	TRBV9	CASSVARRGTYNEQFF	TGTGCCAGCAGCGTAGCTCGCCGGGGAACCTACAATGAGCAGTTCTTC
TRBJ2-7	many	NA	TRBV11-2	CASSLGASSDEQYF	TGTGCCAGCAGCTTAGGGGCGTCGTCAGACGAGCAGTACTTC
TRBJ1-2	few	NA	TRBV7-6	CASSLVGGQPNYGYTF	TGTGCCAGCAGCTTGGTGGGAGGACAGCCTAACTATGGCTACACCTTC
TRBJ1-4	many	NA	TRBV5-1	CASSLAQGRQGDEKLFF	TGCGCCAGCAGCTTGGCGCAGGGAAGGCAGGGAGATGAAAAACTGTTTTTT
TRBJ2-4	many	NA	TRBV27	CASSPTGRQGGTKNIQYF	TGTGCCAGCAGTCCGACCGGCCGTCAAGGAGGGACCAAAAACATTCAGTACTTC
TRBJ2-4	NA	TRBD1	TRBV10-3	CAISSEDRGTKNIQYF	TGTGCCATCAGCTCCGAGGACAGGGGAACCAAAAACATTCAGTACTTC
TRBJ1-5	NA	NA	TRBV4-1	CASSQEDLNQPQHF	TGCGCCAGCAGCCAAGAAGACCTCAATCAGCCCCAGCATTTT
TRBJ2-2	many	TRBD2	TRBV7-9	CASSLPIPGGKNTGELFF	TGTGCCAGCAGCCTCCCCATCCCGGGGGGGAAGAACACCGGGGAGCTGTTTTTT
TRBJ2-2	many	NA	TRBV20-1	CSASSGTGDTGELFF	TGCAGTGCTAGCAGCGGGACAGGAGACACCGGGGAGCTGTTTTTT
TRBJ1-2	many	NA	TRBV29-1	CSVVPGSHYGYTF	TGCAGCGTTGTACCCGGGAGCCACTATGGCTACACCTTC
TRBJ2-3	NA	TRBD1	TRBV7-2	CASSTFSTGFADTQYF	TGTGCCAGCAGCACATTCTCGACAGGGTTCGCAGATACGCAGTATTTT
TRBJ1-1	many	TRBD1	TRBV29-1	CSGGQGATEAFF	TGCAGCGGAGGACAGGGGGCGACTGAAGCTTTCTTT
TRBJ2-1	NA	TRBD2	TRBV6-2/TRBV6-3	CASSERTSGALHSYNEQFF	TGTGCCAGCAGTGAGAGGACTAGCGGGGCGCTCCACTCCTACAATGAGCAGTTCTTC
TRBJ1-6	NA	NA	TRBV28	CASRSGNSPLHF	TGTGCCAGCAGGTCCGGGAATTCACCCCTCCACTTT
TRBJ1-5	NA	TRBD1	TRBV27	CASRTGAASSNQPQHF	TGTGCCAGCAGGACAGGGGCAGCGTCGAGCAATCAGCCCCAGCATTTT
TRBJ1-1	many	NA	TRBV5-4	CASSLGGPEAFF	TGTGCCAGCAGCTTGGGGGGGCCTGAAGCTTTCTTT
TRBJ2-7	NA	NA	TRBV12-3/TRBV12-4	CASSFYERIFYEQYF	TGTGCCAGCAGTTTCTACGAGCGGATATTTTACGAGCAGTACTTC
TRBJ2-1	few	TRBD1	TRBV7-2	CASSLVTGGRDEQFF	TGTGCCAGCAGCTTAGTGACAGGGGGTCGGGATGAGCAGTTCTTC
TRBJ2-7	many	NA	TRBV28	CASSNAGTASYEQYF	TGTGCCAGCAGTAACGCCGGGACCGCGTCCTACGAGCAGTACTTC
TRBJ2-1	NA	TRBD2	TRBV3-1	CACTLAGGFEQFF	TGTGCCTGCACCCTAGCGGGAGGTTTTGAGCAGTTCTTC
TRBJ1-6	many	NA	TRBV4-1	CASSQDWGSPLHF	TGCGCCAGCAGCCAAGATTGGGGTTCACCCCTCCACTTT
TRBJ2-2	NA	TRBD1	TRBV11-2	CASSFYRGQGTGELFF	TGTGCCAGCAGCTTCTACAGGGGACAGGGCACCGGGGAGCTGTTTTTT
TRBJ2-5	few	TRBD1	TRBV2	CASTPDRGETQYF	TGTGCCAGCACCCCGGACAGGGGAGAGACCCAGTACTTC
TRBJ2-7	NA	TRBD1	TRBV11-2	CASSPITGTGREQYF	TGTGCCAGCAGCCCGATTACCGGGACAGGGCGTGAGCAGTACTTC
TRBJ2-3	few	TRBD1	TRBV5-6	CASSYRDRGSDTQYF	TGTGCCAGCAGTTATCGGGACAGGGGGTCAGATACGCAGTATTTT
TRBJ2-1	NA	NA	TRBV28	CASSPRGGNEQFF	TGTGCCAGCAGTCCGCGAGGGGGAAATGAGCAGTTCTTC
TRBJ1-1	few	TRBD1	TRBV29-1	CSGATGGTEAFF	TGCAGCGGAGCGACAGGGGGCACTGAAGCTTTCTTT
TRBJ2-6	many	TRBD1	TRBV28	CASSVTGAGANVLTF	TGTGCCAGCAGTGTTACAGGGGCTGGGGCCAACGTCCTGACTTTC
TRBJ1-1	many	NA	TRBV29-1	CSVEGNNMNTEAFF	TGCAGCGTTGAAGGCAACAACATGAACACTGAAGCTTTCTTT
TRBJ1-6	NA	TRBD1	TRBV28	CASSTPGQSSSPLHF	TGTGCCAGCAGCACTCCGGGACAGTCGAGCTCACCCCTCCACTTT
TRBJ1-1	many	NA	TRBV9	CASRRVNTEAFF	TGTGCCAGCAGAAGGGTAAACACTGAAGCTTTCTTT
TRBJ1-1	few	TRBD1	TRBV28	CASDRGQGTEAFF	TGTGCCAGCGACAGGGGGCAGGGGACTGAAGCTTTCTTT
TRBJ2-7	many	TRBD1	TRBV18	CASSPRQGAGEQYF	TGTGCCAGCTCACCTCGGCAGGGGGCGGGGGAGCAGTACTTC
TRBJ2-7	NA	NA	TRBV29-1	CSVSVSLQFYEQYF	TGCAGCGTTTCAGTCAGCCTCCAGTTCTACGAGCAGTACTTC
TRBJ2-1	few	NA	TRBV28	CASSREVGNEQFF	TGTGCCAGCAGTCGAGAGGTTGGGAATGAGCAGTTCTTC
TRBJ1-1	NA	NA	TRBV7-9	CASSSRTVGQEAFF	TGTGCCAGCAGCTCAAGGACAGTCGGCCAGGAAGCTTTCTTT
TRBJ1-1	NA	NA	TRBV25-1	CASSVSVNTEAFF	TGTGCCAGCAGTGTATCCGTGAACACTGAAGCTTTCTTT